This T cell receptor (beta chain) was observed in a study of identical twins listed by TCRdb under 2016. For context, the study as a whole: The study deep-sequenced TCR alpha and beta repertoires from monozygotic twins, unrelated adults of various ages and cord blood to test whether fetal clonotypes persist. To rule out contamination, replicate twin experiments were performed at different times with different library preparation protocols.

The CDR3, from cysteine to phenylalanine, totals 14 residues. Only the CDR3 DNA stays, 42 bases, in frame from base 1. CDR1 and CDR2 were assigned from the germline V gene as SGHRS and YFSETQ. V has 4 bases trimmed and J has 11 bases trimmed; junction bases matching no gene number 12. Only healthy Caucasian donors were included. Three pairs of female monozygotic twins, all aged 18 to 29 years, made up the twin cohort. Peripheral blood mononuclear cells were used as the source from which RNA for TCR libraries was isolated. Results and caveats for the whole study, not just this receptor: Abundant cord blood beta clonotypes had fewer insertions, young adult naive repertoires showed a similar but weaker trend, and memory repertoires showed no such trend. Excess twin sharing in beta out-of-frame sequences was weaker because fewer shared sequences lowered the signal-to-noise ratio. Because the same donors could not be followed over many years, the conclusions depended on cross-sectional statistical analysis. Recombination models systematically underestimated out-of-frame TCR alpha sharing in monozygotic twins but agreed with sharing between unrelated individuals. Compared with coincidental sharing between unrelated individuals, out-of-frame TCR alpha sequences shared between twins showed an excess of sequences with low generation probability. Zero-insertion analyses could be partly confounded by invariant T cells such as MAIT and iNKT, though diverse VJ usage argued against such confounding for most clonotypes.

This clonotype occurred a few times. What this receptor recognizes is not known. No quality values exist for individual bases; no much larger clone is one base distant. Preparation of the library involved 5' RACE. Instrument on record: Illumina HiSeq 2000. Template switching introduced a universal primer binding site; the final cDNA contained a unique molecular identifier, enabling accurate counting of TCR cDNA molecules. Specific primers in the conserved constant-segment region were used to synthesize first-strand cDNA for the TCR alpha and beta chains. To control for contamination, every cDNA library was double barcoded, receiving both a SMART-Mk sample barcode and Illumina barcodes. Two successive PCR steps introduced TruSeq adapter sequences along with Illumina sample barcodes. Sequencing of the TCR alpha and beta cDNA libraries was done on the Illumina HiSeq platform using custom primers. On the study's bioinformatics: MiGEC was used to process raw reads and extract unique molecular identifiers, and MiXCR was used to find CDR3 positions. For each individual, recombination models were inferred using an EM algorithm with the repgenHMM and IGoR tools. Shared clonotype analysis was performed with the tcR package in R, normalizing sharing by the product of cloneset sizes. To study raw recombination free of thymic and clonal selection effects, out-of-frame nonproductive sequences were analyzed. TCRdb cleaned the public reads at Q25 with fastp, built clones with MiXCR and kept in-frame beta chains. Each entry is one CDR3 protein sequence, shown with its most common DNA and genes. Here the V and J calls rest on TCRdb's processing, not on the authors' analysis. The table for this sample lists about 720,000 distinct CDR3 sequences; around a sixth of them were counted only once. The leading ten clones occupy about 12% of the sample.

The sample was also reused in another study, on T cells expressing NK-cell markers. As that second study puts it: In sorted CD3+CD56+NKG2C+, CD3+CD56+NKG2C- and CD3+CD56-NKG2C+ T-cell subsets from eight donors, TCR beta-chain repertoires were profiled. Among the eight sequenced donors, only one was HCMV-seronegative, while the other seven were HCMV-seropositive. To restrict sorting to alphabetaTCR-expressing T cells, an anti-gammadeltaTCR antibody was added in several experiments. In roughly 6 donors, the dominant CD3+CD56+NKG2C+ clonotypes were found to rank among the top 10 CD8+ clonotypes and to make up about 1.0-7.0% of CD8+ T cells. Those dominant clonotypes were again the most abundant among CD3+CD56-NKG2C+ cells in several donors, at about 25-65%. Whether the expanded NKG2C-expressing T cell clones were specific for HCMV antigens was left unclear. Randomly selected healthy volunteers, three men and five women, were used as the eight sequenced donors. To determine HCMV serostatus, a commercial ELISA kit was used to detect HCMV-specific IgG in serum. For a handful of donors, bulk peripheral blood T-cell repertoires were additionally sequenced from unsorted PBMC. MIGEC was used to demultiplex reads and group reads by UMI, and MiTCR was used to assemble and quantify clonotypes. To remove erroneous sequences, TCR cDNA sequences were retained only when supported by two or more reads. The tcR package was used for downstream repertoire analysis, and clonotypes were matched across fractions by CDR3 nucleotide sequence plus V segment. VDJmatch was used to annotate antigen specificity against VDJdb, with one amino acid substitution allowed in CDR3.

The sample comprised PBMCs. This receptor was obtained from a woman aged 18 to 35 in good health. The V gene is TRBV5-1 and the J gene is TRBJ2-4, with 7 middle bases fitting TRBD1. The DNA reads as follows: TGCGCCAGCAGCCAACGGACAGGCTCCAAGTTTCAGTACTTC. Its coded protein is CASSQRTGSKFQYF.